The 14 T cell receptor beta chains below come from one sample, sequenced in a study of identical twins. TCRdb independently ran MiXCR on the 5' RACE reads; one entry per CDR3 protein. The sample records roughly 250,000 distinct CDR3 sequences, 6.5% to 9% being singletons. Separately, the same data were catalogued under a study of yellow fever vaccine responses in identical twins.

Specimen: CD8+ T cells sorted from blood. Receptor source: a woman aged 18-29 years in good health.

This clonotype was detected only a few times. The V call is TRBV7-9, the J call TRBJ1-1; the match to TRBD1 covers 7 bases. Per germline, CDR1 SEHNR and CDR2 FQNEAQ (reference sequence). J gave up 5 bases and V 5 bases, and 11 bases lay outside the gene matches. The CDR3 runs to 15 residues. CDR3 residues: CASSTRQGVRTEAFF. The CDR3 coding sequence is TGTGCCAGCAGCACTCGACAGGGAGTGAGGACTGAAGCTTTCTTT.

This clonotype was seen only a few times. The genes are TRBV6-1 and TRBJ2-7, with 9 bases identical to TRBD2. Germline lookup yields CDR1 MNHNS and CDR2 SASEGT. Germline trimming cut 5 bases from V and 6 bases from J; bases unmatched to any gene: 5. CDR3 length: 13 residues. CDR3 in amino acids: CASSNSGRGEQYF. Written as DNA, the CDR3 is TGTGCCAGCAGTAATAGCGGGAGAGGCGAGCAGTACTTC.

This clonotype was seen many times. The V call is TRBV9, the J call TRBJ2-1; TRBD2 matches at 9 bases. The V gene end was trimmed by 0 bases and the J gene end by 4 bases; junction bases not matched to a gene: 2. The CDR3 consists of 15 residues. Germline values: CDR1 SGDLS, CDR2 YYNGEE. The CDR3 DNA is TGTGCCAGCAGCGTAGGGCTAGCGGGATACAATGAGCAGTTCTTC. Amino acids: CASSVGLAGYNEQFF.

This clonotype has a count of ten or more. The chain links TRBV29-1 to TRBJ2-1; TRBD2 aligns across 16 bases. CDR1 and CDR2 (germline): SQVTM, ANQGSEA. The CDR3 totals 17 residues. J gave up 0 bases and V 3 bases, and 2 bases lay outside the gene matches. The CDR3 region has the DNA TGCAGCGTTGAGGGACTAGCGGGGGGGAGCTCCTACAATGAGCAGTTCTTC. The encoded protein is CSVEGLAGGSSYNEQFF.

The chain recombines TRBV3-1 with TRBJ2-1, with unresolved D. In germline, CDR1 is LGHDT, CDR2 YNNKEL (reference sequence). V lost 3 bases to trimming and J lost 6 bases, with 15 bases between them. This CDR3 region has 15 residues. This chain's CDR3 is CASSQGLGQPNEQFF. CDR3 nucleotide sequence: TGTGCCAGCAGCCAGGGTTTGGGCCAACCCAATGAGCAGTTCTTC.

The rearrangement uses TRBV5-6 and TRBJ2-2; D is uncertain. Germline CDR1 is SGHDT and CDR2 is YYEEEE. Trimming removed 1 base at V and 7 bases at J, with 17 bases between. CDR3 length: 16 amino acids. CDR3 sequence: CASSLNGHSTFGELFF. In DNA form, the CDR3 reads TGTGCCAGCAGCTTGAATGGGCACTCTACATTCGGGGAGCTGTTTTTT.

The chain joins TRBV14 to TRBJ1-2; D is perhaps TRBD1 (5 bases). This CDR3 comprises 15 residues. CDR1 SGHDN and CDR2 FVKESK come from the germline V gene. V was shortened by 0 bases and J by 2 bases, with 10 bases between the two germline ends. The CDR3 region has the DNA TGTGCCAGCAGCCAAGATTACGACAGAAACTATGGCTACACCTTC. Amino acid sequence: CASSQDYDRNYGYTF.

J is TRBJ2-7 and V is TRBV7-9; 7 positions agree with TRBD1. This CDR3 is built from 14 residues. The V and J ends lost 4 bases and 3 bases, in that order; junction bases with no gene match: 6. CDR1 and CDR2 from the germline V gene are SEHNR and FQNEAQ (reference sequence). CDR3 sequence: CASSWDSEGYEQYV. In DNA form, the CDR3 reads TGTGCCAGCAGCTGGGACAGCGAGGGCTACGAGCAGTACGTC.

This clonotype was observed at least ten times. V usage is TRBV10-3 and J usage is TRBJ2-7; TRBD1 matches at 11 bases. After removal of 0 bases from V and 7 bases from J, the junction contained 8 bases not matched to a gene. Per the germline V gene, CDR1 is ENHRY and CDR2 is SYGVKD. This CDR3 comprises 16 residues. CDR3 nucleotide sequence: TGTGCCATCAGTGAGTCGGAGGGACAGGGGGTTTGGGAGCAGTACTTC. It translates to CAISESEGQGVWEQYF.

The table lists this clonotype with many counts. The chain is built from TRBV3-1 and TRBJ2-2; 7 nucleotides line up with TRBD2. CDR3 length equals 17 residues. The germline CDR1 and CDR2 sequences are LGHDT and YNNKEL (reference sequence). Losses at the gene ends were 0 bases for V and 1 base for J; bases not matched to a gene: 5. The CDR3, as DNA: TGTGCCAGCAGCCAAGATGTGGTAGCGGGGAACACCGGGGAGCTGTTTTTT. It encodes CASSQDVVAGNTGELFF.

The V call is TRBV20-1, the J call TRBJ2-3, with TRBD1 matching 7 bases. V lost 0 bases to trimming and J lost 7 bases; unmatched junction nucleotides: 7. CDR3 length: 14 amino acids. Per germline, CDR1 DFQATT and CDR2 SNEGSKA (reference sequence). CDR3 nucleotide sequence: TGCAGTGCTAGAGATTCCGGGACAGACAATACGCAGTATTTT. Its protein product is CSARDSGTDNTQYF.

The chain is built from TRBV3-1 and TRBJ2-3; 14 bases line up with TRBD2. V shed 5 bases, J shed 2 bases, and the junction held 9 bases outside the gene matches. Germline V gene data show CDR1 as LGHDT and CDR2 as YNNKEL (reference sequence). The CDR3 has 18 amino acids. CDR3 sequence (DNA): TGTGCCAGCAGCGAAGCTCCGACTAGCGGGGGGGACACAGATACGCAGTATTTT. This codes for CASSEAPTSGGDTDTQYF.

This clonotype was recorded at least ten times. This chain joins TRBV28 and TRBJ2-2, with no clear D. Germline V CDR1 and CDR2: MDHEN, SYDVKM. The V and J ends lost 2 bases and 4 bases respectively, with 14 bases between them. The CDR3 contains 16 residues. DNA of the CDR3: TGTGCCAGCAGTTTACCTGTACAGCCGCTCACCGGGGAGCTGTTTTTT. The encoded protein is CASSLPVQPLTGELFF.

The CDR3 DNA reads as TGTGCCAGCACAGGACCTACCGGGGAGCAGTTCTTC. Encoded protein: CASTGPTGEQFF. The rearrangement joins TRBV7-9 to TRBJ2-1; no reliable D call. The V end lost 7 bases, the J end lost 10 bases, and 14 bases lay between the germline ends. Germline V gene lookup returns CDR1 SEHNR and CDR2 FQNEAQ (reference sequence). This CDR3 is 12 amino acids long.